Ten or more counts support the clone carrying this TCR beta chain. The data are from a study of T cells in localized non-small cell lung cancer. Sequenced by immunoSEQ multiplex PCR; TCRdb stores in-frame clones only, minus some. Among some 52,000 clones listed, about three quarters were seen once. CDR3 size: 20 residues. Trimming stripped 6 bases from V and 0 bases from J, with 24 bases between. From germline, CDR1 is MNHNS and CDR2 SASEGT. The sample was PBMCs, taken before any cancer treatment. The rearrangement links TRBV6-1 to TRBJ1-6, with D unclear. The TCR sequence derives from a woman aged 35 to 75 with stage II lung adenocarcinoma. In nucleotides, the CDR3 is TGTGCCAGCAGAGAAAGTGTGTGGAGGGTTTCGAGCTCCTATAATTCACCCCTCCACTTT. Translated: CASRESVWRVSSSYNSPLHF.